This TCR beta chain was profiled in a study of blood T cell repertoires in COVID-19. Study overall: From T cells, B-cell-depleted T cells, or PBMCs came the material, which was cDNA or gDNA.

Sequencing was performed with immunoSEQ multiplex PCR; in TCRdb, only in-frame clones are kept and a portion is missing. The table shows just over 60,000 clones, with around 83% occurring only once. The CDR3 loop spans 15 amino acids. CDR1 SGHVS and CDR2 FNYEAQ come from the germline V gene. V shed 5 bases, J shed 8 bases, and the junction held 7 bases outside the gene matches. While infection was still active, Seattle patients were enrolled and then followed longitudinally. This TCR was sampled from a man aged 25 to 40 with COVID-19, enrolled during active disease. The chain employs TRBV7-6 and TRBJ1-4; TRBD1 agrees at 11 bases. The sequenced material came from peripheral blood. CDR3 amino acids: CASSPGQGAREKLFF. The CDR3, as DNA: TGTGCCAGCAGCCCCGGACAGGGGGCGCGCGAAAAACTGTTTTTT.